This record looks at one T cell receptor (beta chain) sequence and its context. The germline CDR1 and CDR2 sequences are KGHSH and LQKENI. The CDR3 covers 14 residues. The V gene lost 3 bases and the J gene lost 6 bases, with 11 bases spanning the gap. This record comes from a study of blood T cell repertoires in COVID-19. Study-level information: From T cells, B-cell-depleted T cells, or PBMCs came the material, which was cDNA or gDNA.

TCRdb's table, derived via immunoSEQ multiplex PCR, lists solely in-frame clones and lacks some. The profile covers hundreds of thousands of clones, with approximately 86% appearing a single time and 0.65% to 0.85% taken by the ten largest. This sequence was found in a man aged 35-49 years with acute or convalescent COVID-19. Source material: peripheral blood. The chain recombines TRBV18 with TRBJ2-2, with D possibly matching TRBD1 (5 bases). The CDR3 sequence: CASSPPARAGELFF. The CDR3 DNA is TGTGCCAGCTCACCGCCCGCCAGGGCCGGGGAGCTGTTTTTT.